Presented here are 22 T cell receptor beta chains from one specimen sequenced in a study of OX40 agonist ivuxolimab in advanced cancers. Clones were sequenced by immunoSEQ multiplex PCR, and TCRdb holds only the in-frame ones, with some missing. The repertoire holds 55,000 to 65,000 clones, over 80% seen once, with around 0.4% in the top ten. The starting material was CD4+ or CD8+ T cells sorted from blood, obtained in a trial of the OX40 agonist ivuxolimab. The receptors shown here come from an adult with an advanced solid tumor such as melanoma, head and neck, liver or kidney cancer.

This chain uses TRBV10-1 with TRBJ1-2; no reliable D call. The germline V gene encodes CDR1 WNHNN and CDR2 SYGVQD (reference sequence). V was pared by 4 bases and J by 0 bases, with 18 bases between. This CDR3 is built from 17 residues. CDR3 amino acids: CASSGAQWVPANYGYTF. The CDR3 region has the DNA TGCGCCAGCAGTGGTGCGCAGTGGGTGCCAGCTAACTATGGCTACACCTTC.

This sequence joins TRBV11-1 and TRBJ2-7; 9 nucleotides agree with TRBD1. Germline CDR1 and CDR2: SGHAT and FQDESV (reference sequence). CDR3 length: 16 residues. V was pared by 2 bases and J by 2 bases, with 7 bases of the junction left unmatched. The CDR3, as DNA: TGTGCCAGCAGCTTACAGGACACAGGGGGCACCTACGAGCAGTACTTC. This codes for CASSLQDTGGTYEQYF.

The CDR3 region has the DNA TGTGCCAGCAGCAAAGCCCGGGACAGGGGATACGATCAGCCCCAGCATTTT. Protein: CASSKARDRGYDQPQHF. The genes are TRBV21-1 and TRBJ1-5; the table calls TRBD1, which could not be checked here. TRBV21-1 is marked as a pseudogene. The length of the CDR3 is 17 residues.

The chain is built from TRBV7-2 and TRBJ2-1, with no clear D. The CDR3 totals 15 residues. From germline, CDR1 is SGHTA and CDR2 FQGNSA. Trimming cost V 3 bases and J 5 bases, with 14 bases left between them. CDR3 coding DNA: TGTGCCAGCAGCTTGGTTGAAGGGCTAAACAATGAGCAGTTCTTC. It encodes CASSLVEGLNNEQFF.

The chain employs TRBV19 and TRBJ1-2; 7 bases are shared with TRBD1. CDR1 and CDR2 from the germline V gene are LNHDA and SQIVND (reference sequence). The trim removed 3 bases at V and 1 base at J, leaving 8 bases unmatched. This CDR3 is built from 16 residues. The CDR3 DNA is TGTGCCAGTAGTATGGACAGGCCTGGCCTTAACTATGGCTACACCTTC. It is translated as CASSMDRPGLNYGYTF.

The rearrangement uses TRBV30 and TRBJ2-6, with D possibly being TRBD2 (5 bases). The germline gives CDR1 GTSNPN, CDR2 SVGIG (reference sequence). The CDR3 runs 17 residues. The V and J ends lost 3 bases and 3 bases respectively, with 18 bases between them. The CDR3 DNA reads TGTGCCTGGAGGTCCAAAAGGACTCTAGGTGGGGCCAACGTCCTGACTTTC. It encodes CAWRSKRTLGGANVLTF.

This clone was picked up one time. The gene calls are TRBV4-1 and TRBJ2-3; 9 bases agree with TRBD1. Per germline, CDR1 MGHRA and CDR2 YSYEKL. The CDR3 totals 16 residues. With 4 bases clipped from V and 4 bases from J, the junction kept 9 bases outside the gene matches. CDR3 in amino acids: CASSPTGQGFADTQYF. The CDR3 coding sequence is TGCGCCAGCAGCCCTACCGGACAGGGGTTCGCAGATACGCAGTATTTT.

A word on this clone: Other DNA sequences in the same sample also yield this CDR3. The gene calls are TRBV5-1 and TRBJ1-1; D ambiguous. Germline CDR1 is SGHRS and CDR2 is YFSETQ. The CDR3 is 16 amino acids. V lost 4 bases to trimming and J lost 3 bases, with 19 bases between them. The CDR3 DNA is TGCGCCAGCAGCGTCCGGGTCCGTGGACCCGACACTGAAGCTTTCTTT. Protein sequence: CASSVRVRGPDTEAFF.

The chain combines TRBV7-8 with TRBJ1-3; the match to TRBD1 covers 8 bases. With V trimmed by 5 bases and J by 0 bases, 18 bases remained unmatched. The CDR3 length is 20 residues. Germline lookup yields CDR1 SGHVS and CDR2 FQNEAQ. The CDR3 sequence: CASSPRIRPGTGRSGNTIYF. CDR3 DNA: TGTGCCAGCAGCCCGAGAATCCGTCCCGGGACAGGTCGCTCTGGAAACACCATATATTTT.

This clone was counted once. This chain joins TRBV18 and TRBJ2-6; D is possibly TRBD2 (6 bases). CDR1 KGHSH and CDR2 LQKENI come from the germline V gene. The CDR3 is 15 amino acids. The ends were cut back, 6 bases at V and 0 bases at J, with 9 bases in the middle. CDR3 in amino acids: CASSRGASGANVLTF. In DNA form, the CDR3 reads TGTGCCAGCTCCCGCGGGGCCTCTGGGGCCAACGTCCTGACTTTC.

The chain employs TRBV6-1 and TRBJ1-5; maybe TRBD1 (5 bases). CDR3 length: 15 residues. Looked up from germline, CDR1 is MNHNS and CDR2 is SASEGT. Trimming removed 8 bases at V and 2 bases at J, with 16 bases between. CDR3 protein: CASVRGRRGNQPQHF. The DNA for the CDR3 is TGTGCCAGCGTTAGGGGAAGAAGAGGCAATCAGCCCCAGCATTTT.

This chain links TRBV11-2 with TRBJ2-5, with D perhaps TRBD1 (5 bases). Trimming took 10 bases from V and 2 from J, leaving 8 bases between them. This CDR3 is built from 11 residues. Germline assignment: CDR1 SGHAT and CDR2 FQNNGV. The CDR3 nucleotides are TGTGCCACTTCAGGGCAAGAGACCCAGTACTTC. Translated, it gives CATSGQETQYF.

V is TRBV5-1 and J is TRBJ2-5; D might be TRBD1 (6 bases). There are 18 residues in the CDR3. CDR1 and CDR2 (germline): SGHRS, YFSETQ. V was cut by 6 bases and J by 5 bases, with 29 bases left in between. The CDR3 bases are TGCGCCAGCACCCTGCAGGTGCATTCTAAAACAGGGTTCGAGACCCAGTACTTC. As protein: CASTLQVHSKTGFETQYF.

This clone was counted once. CDR3 region: CASSLGGGAEAFF. DNA of the CDR3: TGTGCCAGCAGCCTCGGAGGCGGGGCTGAAGCTTTCTTT. This sequence joins TRBV5-4 and TRBJ1-1; no firm D call. This CDR3 is built from 13 residues. The V gene lost 4 bases and the J gene lost 6 bases, with 13 bases spanning the gap. The V gene's germline CDR1 is SGHNT and CDR2 YYREEE (reference sequence).

This clone has only a few counts. The chain has TRBV4-2 and TRBJ1-6; D unresolved. The germline V gene encodes CDR1 LGHNA and CDR2 YNFKEQ. The CDR3 is 19 amino acids. V shed 1 base and J shed 0 bases, with 16 bases lying between them. The DNA for the CDR3 is TGTGCCAGCAGCCAAGTTCCCCTCCGATGGGGCTCCTATAATTCACCCCTCCACTTT. This translates into CASSQVPLRWGSYNSPLHF.

This clone was observed a single time. This rearrangement joins TRBV28 to TRBJ2-7, with 7 bases lining up with TRBD1. The CDR3 totals 14 residues. CDR1 is MDHEN and CDR2 is SYDVKM in the germline V gene. Losses at the gene ends were 7 bases for V and 0 bases for J; bases not matched to a gene: 6. This chain's CDR3 is CASIPQGFSYEQYF. The CDR3 DNA reads TGTGCCAGCATCCCACAGGGGTTCTCCTACGAGCAGTACTTC.

The V and J genes are TRBV6-5 and TRBJ2-7, with 9 bases identical to TRBD1. Looked up from germline, CDR1 is MNHEY and CDR2 is SVGAGI. This CDR3 contains 14 residues. The V segment lost 1 base and the J segment 7 bases; nucleotides outside the gene matches: 5. The CDR3 nucleotides are TGTGCCAGCAGTTACTTACAGGGGGCGGGGGAGCAGTACTTC. Its translation is CASSYLQGAGEQYF.

This sequence joins TRBV27 and TRBJ2-7, with D possibly matching TRBD2 (5 bases). Germline values: CDR1 MNHEY, CDR2 SMNVEV (reference sequence). This CDR3 region has 15 residues. The V gene lost 5 bases and the J gene lost 2 bases, with 16 bases spanning the gap. CDR3 loop: CASSRAAVVTYEQYF. DNA of the CDR3: TGTGCCAGCAGTAGAGCGGCCGTAGTTACCTACGAGCAGTACTTC.

The V call is TRBV6-5, the J call TRBJ2-5; either TRBD1 or TRBD2 may supply D (5 bases each). CDR1 and CDR2 (germline): MNHEY, SVGAGI. The CDR3 runs 15 residues. The ends were cut back, 2 bases at V and 3 bases at J, with 13 bases in the middle. The CDR3 sequence: CASSYTTAAKETQYF. The CDR3 coding sequence is TGTGCCAGCAGTTACACGACAGCGGCCAAAGAGACCCAGTACTTC.

This clone showed up just once. The chain employs TRBV9 and TRBJ2-5; 7 bases are a match to TRBD2. Germline CDR1 and CDR2: SGDLS and YYNGEE. V dropped 2 bases and J dropped 7; count of bases not matched to a gene: 8. This CDR3 has 14 amino acids. CDR3 loop: CASSVSGDLGTQYF. CDR3 coding DNA: TGTGCCAGCAGCGTCAGCGGGGACCTTGGGACCCAGTACTTC.

CDR3 sequence: CATSRGIGNTIYF. The DNA for the CDR3 is TGTGCCACCAGCAGGGGCATTGGAAACACCATATATTTT. The V call is TRBV15, the J call TRBJ1-3; unclear D gene. The V and J ends lost 3 bases and 3 bases respectively, with 6 bases between them. Germline V gene sequence: CDR1 LNHNV, CDR2 YYDKDF (reference sequence). The CDR3 extends over 13 amino acids.

V and J are TRBV27 and TRBJ1-1; 7 bases fit TRBD1. Trimming took 9 bases from V and 3 from J; bases not matched to a gene: 10. The CDR3 has 14 residues. Germline CDR1 MNHEY, CDR2 SMNVEV (reference sequence). CDR3 nucleotides: TGTGCCAGTTTCCCTGGCAGGGGGTACACTGAAGCTTTCTTT. Protein product: CASFPGRGYTEAFF.